This T cell receptor (beta chain) comes out of a study of T cells after yellow fever vaccination. Looking at the study overall: Fractions of limited cellularity were prepared by means of SMART-Seq v4 Ultra Low Input. General study points: Contaminating bulk clonotypes could be abundant in FACS-sorted repertoires. By day 5 rather than day 15, the secondary response had peaked, though it was weaker.

J was trimmed by 0 bases and V by 3 bases; bases with no gene match: 4. The CDR3 is made up of 18 amino acids. Looked up from germline, CDR1 is SGHRS and CDR2 is YFSETQ. Synthesis of TCR cDNA relied on 5'RACE template switching, which attached a universal primer site and UMIs. TCRdb fed the 5' RACE reads into MiXCR, producing one record per CDR3 protein. The repertoire holds a few hundred thousand distinct CDR3 sequences, with 6.9% as singletons. On this clonotype itself: Its specificity is unknown.

The receptor was isolated from a man under 40 who received the YFV17D yellow fever vaccine. V usage is TRBV5-1 and J usage is TRBJ2-1, with 15 bases aligning to TRBD2. Sample: CD4+ T cells sorted from PBMCs, taken 15 days after the yellow fever booster vaccination. CDR3 sequence: CASSSGLAGGTSYNEQFF. The CDR3 DNA reads as TGCGCCAGCAGCTCCGGACTAGCGGGAGGGACCTCCTACAATGAGCAGTTCTTC.